This entry lists 27 T cell receptor beta chains sequenced from one sample in a study of identical twins. TCRdb called the 5' RACE reads again in MiXCR, with one record for every CDR3 protein. The table has approximately 550,000 distinct CDR3 sequences, 20% to 25% seen once; the top ten hold 0.4% to 0.6%. The sample was also reused in another study, on yellow fever vaccine responses in identical twins.

The sequenced sample consisted of CD4+ T cells sorted from blood. The source is a woman aged 18-35 years in good health.

This clonotype appeared many times. The V and J genes are TRBV2 and TRBJ2-1; D gene unclear. Trimming stripped 0 bases from V and 8 bases from J, with 17 bases between. Per germline, CDR1 SNHLY and CDR2 FYNNEI. The CDR3 is made up of 16 amino acids. In DNA form, the CDR3 reads TGTGCCAGCAGTGAAGCGCGGATCGTGGTTTACGATGAGCAGTTCTTC. Its translation: CASSEARIVVYDEQFF.

The chain joins TRBV3-1 to TRBJ2-5, with 8 bases that match TRBD2. Trimming at V came to 9 bases and at J to 4 bases, leaving 7 bases not matched to a gene. The CDR3 is 13 residues long. The germline gives CDR1 LGHDT, CDR2 YNNKEL (reference sequence). CDR3 loop: CASAGGGGETQYF. CDR3 DNA: TGTGCCAGTGCGGGAGGAGGTGGAGAGACCCAGTACTTC.

This chain links TRBV9 with TRBJ1-5; D gene ambiguous. Looked up from germline, CDR1 is SGDLS and CDR2 is YYNGEE. Between the trimmed V and J ends, which lost 0 bases and 2 bases, there was a span of 6 bases. The CDR3 loop spans 14 amino acids. The CDR3 reads CASSVDGGNQPQHF. In DNA form, the CDR3 reads TGTGCCAGCAGCGTAGATGGGGGCAATCAGCCCCAGCATTTT.

This clonotype was seen more than once but under ten times. This chain links TRBV2 with TRBJ2-3; D not resolved. There are 13 residues in the CDR3. The germline gives CDR1 SNHLY, CDR2 FYNNEI. The ends were cut back, 8 bases at V and 2 bases at J, with 11 bases in the middle. The CDR3 spells CASGARSTDTQYF. For the CDR3, the DNA is TGTGCCAGCGGCGCGAGATCCACAGATACGCAGTATTTT.

This chain links TRBV20-1 with TRBJ2-2; 8 bases match TRBD1. V trimming: 6 bases; J trimming: 3 bases; junction bases outside the gene matches: 9. CDR1 and CDR2 from the germline V gene are DFQATT and SNEGSKA (reference sequence). This CDR3 is 15 amino acids long. The CDR3 loop is CSARPGQVYTGELFF. Written as DNA, the CDR3 is TGCAGTGCCCGGCCGGGACAGGTTTACACCGGGGAGCTGTTTTTT.

This clonotype was counted between two and nine times. V usage is TRBV6-5 and J usage is TRBJ2-7; D may be TRBD1 or TRBD2 (5 bases each). This CDR3 region has 14 residues. Germline lookup yields CDR1 MNHEY and CDR2 SVGAGI. Trimming shortened V by 3 bases and J by 0 bases, and 9 bases separated the two germline ends. The CDR3 sequence is CASSYERGSYEQYF. In DNA, the CDR3 is TGTGCCAGCAGTTATGAGAGGGGCTCCTACGAGCAGTACTTC.

There are a few counts of this clonotype. The chain recombines TRBV6-1 with TRBJ2-7; D assignment may be TRBD1 or TRBD2 (6 bases each). CDR3 size: 15 residues. V shed 1 base and J shed 2 bases, with 12 bases lying between them. CDR1 is MNHNS and CDR2 is SASEGT in the germline V gene. CDR3 sequence (DNA): TGTGCCAGCAGTGAAGAGGTGGGGGGCGCCTACGAGCAGTACTTC. It is translated as CASSEEVGGAYEQYF.

Ten or more counts support this clonotype. The chain recombines TRBV28 with TRBJ2-7; TRBD2 aligns across 11 bases. CDR1 is MDHEN and CDR2 is SYDVKM in the germline V gene. The CDR3 is 17 amino acids. With 6 bases clipped from V and 1 base from J, the junction kept 11 bases outside the gene matches. CDR3 nucleotides: TGTGCCAGCAGCAACTACCCCGGGACTAGCGGATCCTACGAGCAGTACTTC. This sequence encodes CASSNYPGTSGSYEQYF.

The CDR3 bases are TGCAGTGGTCAAGCCTCAGCGGGAGGGTGGGGTGAGCAGTTCTTC. It translates to CSGQASAGGWGEQFF. The chain joins TRBV20-1 to TRBJ2-1; 10 bases align to TRBD2. The CDR3 length is 15 residues. The ends lost 7 bases at V and 9 bases at J; junction bases unmatched: 15. Germline values: CDR1 DFQATT, CDR2 SNEGSKA (reference sequence).

This clonotype was recorded a few times. The chain joins TRBV5-1 to TRBJ1-2; 8 positions agree with TRBD1. This CDR3 has 15 residues. From germline, CDR1 is SGHRS and CDR2 YFSETQ. With V trimmed by 2 bases and J by 1 base, 4 bases remained unmatched. The CDR3: CASSLNRGNNYGYTF. CDR3 DNA: TGCGCCAGCAGCTTAAACAGGGGGAATAACTATGGCTACACCTTC.

The rearrangement links TRBV12-3 or TRBV12-4 to TRBJ2-4; 8 bases map to TRBD1. J lost 8 bases, V lost 6 bases, and 0 bases had no gene match. The CDR3 has 11 residues. This CDR3 reads CASRDRDIQYF. The CDR3 DNA follows: TGTGCCAGCAGGGACAGGGACATTCAGTACTTC.

This clonotype was seen once. The genes are TRBV15 and TRBJ2-1; 7 bases fit TRBD1. This CDR3 region has 15 residues. CDR1 LNHNV and CDR2 YYDKDF come from the germline V gene (reference sequence). V dropped 0 bases and J dropped 9; count of bases not matched to a gene: 8. The CDR3 bases are TGTGCCACCAGCAGAGACGCCACAGGGGTAGTTGAGCAGTTCTTC. Protein sequence: CATSRDATGVVEQFF.

This clonotype was found many times. The gene calls are TRBV10-3 and TRBJ1-5, with TRBD1 identical over 8 bases. The CDR3 runs 14 residues. Unmatched junction bases numbered 8, after V lost 10 bases and J lost 3 bases. Per the germline V gene, CDR1 is ENHRY and CDR2 is SYGVKD. The CDR3 DNA follows: TGTGCCACCGCCCAGGGGGCAGACAATCAGCCCCAGCATTTT. This translates into CATAQGADNQPQHF.

This clonotype came up a few times. The V call is TRBV5-6, the J call TRBJ2-1; TRBD1 might be the D (6 bases). Germline-derived CDR1 and CDR2 are SGHDT and YYEEEE. The CDR3 contains 13 residues. With 4 bases removed from V and 9 bases from J, the gap between germline ends came to 14 bases. The CDR3 DNA sequence: TGTGCCAGCAGCCACCCAGGGGTGGGTGAGCAGTTCTTC. Residues: CASSHPGVGEQFF.

The V and J genes are TRBV18 and TRBJ1-4; 8 nucleotides line up with TRBD1. V was clipped by 4 bases and J by 5 bases; unmatched bases: 6. The CDR3 is 15 amino acids. Germline V CDR1 and CDR2: KGHSH, LQKENI. The CDR3 loop reads CASSLSGTGNEKLFF. CDR3 bases: TGTGCCAGCTCACTTTCCGGGACAGGAAATGAAAAACTGTTTTTT.

The sample holds a few counts of this clonotype. J is TRBJ1-4 and V is TRBV7-9; 11 nucleotides line up with TRBD1. CDR1 and CDR2 from the germline V gene are SEHNR and FQNEAQ (reference sequence). J gave up 7 bases and V 7 bases, and 8 bases lay outside the gene matches. The CDR3 spans 15 residues. The CDR3 protein is CASTKTGTGGEKLFF. CDR3 nucleotides: TGTGCCAGCACCAAAACCGGGACAGGGGGTGAAAAACTGTTTTTT.

This clonotype was detected only a few times. In DNA form, the CDR3 reads TGCAGTGCCAAGGAAGAGGGCCATGAGCAGTTCTTC. It specifies CSAKEEGHEQFF. The rearrangement uses TRBV20-1 and TRBJ2-1; tentative D call: TRBD2 (5 bases). Trimming shortened V by 6 bases and J by 8 bases, and 14 bases separated the two germline ends. The CDR3 consists of 12 residues. Germline assignment: CDR1 DFQATT and CDR2 SNEGSKA (reference sequence).

In this sample, this clonotype turned up a few times. The chain's CDR3 is CAISSRTTTSGYEQYF. CDR3 sequence (DNA): TGTGCCATCAGCTCCCGAACAACGACTAGCGGCTACGAGCAGTACTTC. The V gene is TRBV10-3, the J gene TRBJ2-7, with TRBD2 matching 9 bases. Trimming cost V 6 bases and J 3 bases; bases outside gene matches: 12. Germline V gene lookup returns CDR1 ENHRY and CDR2 SYGVKD. The length of the CDR3 is 16 residues.

CDR3 in DNA: TGCGCCAGCAGCCGAGACAGGGGTCCGGAGACCCAGTACTTC. Its protein product is CASSRDRGPETQYF. V is TRBV4-1 and J is TRBJ2-5, with 8 bases aligning to TRBD1. The CDR3 is made up of 14 amino acids. Germline CDR1 is MGHRA and CDR2 is YSYEKL. The V gene end was trimmed by 4 bases and the J gene end by 5 bases; junction bases not matched to a gene: 6.

This clonotype showed up just a few times. The genes are TRBV12-3 or TRBV12-4 and TRBJ2-2; 8 nucleotides agree with TRBD2. V was clipped by 6 bases and J by 4 bases; unmatched bases: 10. The CDR3 contains 16 residues. The CDR3 reads CASRGAGVVATGELFF. The CDR3 nucleotides read TGTGCCAGCAGAGGAGCGGGAGTCGTGGCCACCGGGGAGCTGTTTTTT.

This clonotype appeared many times. The gene calls are TRBV7-9 and TRBJ1-1, with 8 positions matching TRBD1. The trim removed 4 bases at V and 2 bases at J, leaving 3 bases unmatched. The length of the CDR3 is 14 residues. Germline V gene sequence: CDR1 SEHNR, CDR2 FQNEAQ (reference sequence). CDR3 loop: CASSSTGGNTEAFF. The CDR3 DNA reads as TGTGCCAGCAGCTCAACAGGGGGTAACACTGAAGCTTTCTTT.

J is TRBJ2-5 and V is TRBV5-1; 10 nucleotides match TRBD2. Looked up from germline, CDR1 is SGHRS and CDR2 is YFSETQ. The length of the CDR3 is 15 residues. Trimming at V came to 7 bases and at J to 1 base, leaving 7 bases not matched to a gene. The CDR3 DNA reads TGCGCCAGCGTGAAGTCTAGCGGGAGCCAAGAGACCCAGTACTTC. Amino acids: CASVKSSGSQETQYF. The full variable domain, its missing parts supplied by reference TRBV5-1 and TRBJ2-5, is KAGVTQTPRYLIKTRGQQVTLSCSPISGHRSVSWYQQTPGQGLQFLFEYFSETQRNKGNFPGRFSGRQFSNSRSEMNVSTLELGDSALYLCASVKSSGSQETQYFGPGTRLLVL.

The table lists this clonotype with a few counts. The chain combines TRBV7-2 with TRBJ1-2; possible D gene TRBD1, 6 bases. The CDR3 runs 13 residues. V was shortened by 3 bases and J by 7 bases, with 12 bases between the two germline ends. CDR1 and CDR2 from the germline V gene are SGHTA and FQGNSA. CDR3 nucleotides: TGTGCCAGCAGCTTCTTACAGGGCGGTGGCTACACCTTC. This codes for CASSFLQGGGYTF. The full variable domain, with the rest looked up from reference TRBV7-2 and TRBJ1-2, is GAGVSQSPSNKVTEKGKDVELRCDPISGHTALYWYRQSLGQGLEFLIYFQGNSAPDKSGLPSDRFSAERTGGSVSTLTIQRTQQEDSAVYLCASSFLQGGGYTFGSGTRLTVV.

V and J are TRBV20-1 and TRBJ2-2; 8 bases are shared with TRBD2. CDR1 is DFQATT and CDR2 is SNEGSKA in the germline V gene (reference sequence). The trim removed 6 bases at V and 0 bases at J, leaving 3 bases unmatched. There are 14 residues in the CDR3. The CDR3 spells CSAPTSANTGELFF. DNA of the CDR3: TGCAGTGCGCCGACTAGCGCGAACACCGGGGAGCTGTTTTTT.

The V gene is TRBV6-1, the J gene TRBJ2-1; 11 nucleotides agree with TRBD1. With V trimmed by 6 bases and J by 7 bases, 8 bases remained unmatched. From germline, CDR1 is MNHNS and CDR2 SASEGT. CDR3 length equals 15 residues. CDR3 nucleotides: TGTGCCAGCAGACCCTGGGACAGGGGGACAAATGAGCAGTTCTTC. Protein product: CASRPWDRGTNEQFF.

This clonotype came up a few times. V gene TRBV12-3 or TRBV12-4 combines with J gene TRBJ2-3; D unclear. This CDR3 contains 19 residues. Deletions cut 11 bases from V and 0 bases from J, with 30 bases between. CDR3 nucleotide sequence: TGTGCCTTCAGTCTCCAGTCGAGCCTAACCCTCGCTAGCACAGATACGCAGTATTTT. It yields the protein CAFSLQSSLTLASTDTQYF.

The CDR3 loop is CASSFRALISTDTQYF. Written as DNA, the CDR3 is TGTGCCAGCAGCTTCCGGGCCCTAATTAGCACAGATACGCAGTATTTT. V usage is TRBV11-2 and J usage is TRBJ2-3; D remains ambiguous. The CDR3 has 16 amino acids. V was trimmed by 3 bases and J by 0 bases, leaving 13 bases between them. The germline gives CDR1 SGHAT, CDR2 FQNNGV.